This T cell receptor beta chain was sequenced in a study of PD-1 blockade in classical Hodgkin lymphoma. Study observations and caveats: There remain no defined causes for the repertoire differences, which possibly reflect disease activity or prior therapy. Those patients who began receiving nivolumab less than 1 year after ASCT had lower diversity, and they were excluded.

On this clone: Its antigen is not identified.

This table comes from immunoSEQ multiplex PCR, and its TCRdb copy is limited to in-frame clones, with some not included. This table has 40,000 to 55,000 clones, around 80% appearing once. Time point of the sample: cycle 4 day 1 (C4D1), after around six weeks of nivolumab. After autologous stem cell transplantation all patients relapsed, and prior brentuximab vedotin exposure differed between cohorts. The TCR comes from a human donor with classical Hodgkin lymphoma. The input for sequencing was peripheral blood mononuclear cells (PBMCs), taken before the fourth cycle of nivolumab.

The CDR3 DNA is TGTGCCAGCAGTTTTGCCGCAGTAAACTATGGCTACACCTTC. The encoded protein is CASSFAAVNYGYTF. J is TRBJ1-2 and V is TRBV28; D is unclear. Trimming stripped 3 bases from V and 2 bases from J, with 10 bases between. Germline assignment: CDR1 MDHEN and CDR2 SYDVKM. This CDR3 is built from 14 residues.